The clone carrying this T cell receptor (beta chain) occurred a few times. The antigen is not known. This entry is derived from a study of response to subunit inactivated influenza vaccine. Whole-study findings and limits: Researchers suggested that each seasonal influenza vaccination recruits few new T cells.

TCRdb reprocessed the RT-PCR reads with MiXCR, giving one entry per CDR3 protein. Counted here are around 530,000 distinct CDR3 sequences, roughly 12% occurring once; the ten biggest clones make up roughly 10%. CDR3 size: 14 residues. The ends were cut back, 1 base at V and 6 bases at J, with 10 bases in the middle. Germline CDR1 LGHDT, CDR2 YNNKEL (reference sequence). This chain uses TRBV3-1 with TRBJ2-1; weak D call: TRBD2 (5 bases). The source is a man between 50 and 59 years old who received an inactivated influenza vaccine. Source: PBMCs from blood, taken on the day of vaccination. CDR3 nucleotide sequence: TGTGCCAGCAGCCAAGGAGGGCTAGGCAATGAGCAGTTCTTC. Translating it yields CASSQGGLGNEQFF.